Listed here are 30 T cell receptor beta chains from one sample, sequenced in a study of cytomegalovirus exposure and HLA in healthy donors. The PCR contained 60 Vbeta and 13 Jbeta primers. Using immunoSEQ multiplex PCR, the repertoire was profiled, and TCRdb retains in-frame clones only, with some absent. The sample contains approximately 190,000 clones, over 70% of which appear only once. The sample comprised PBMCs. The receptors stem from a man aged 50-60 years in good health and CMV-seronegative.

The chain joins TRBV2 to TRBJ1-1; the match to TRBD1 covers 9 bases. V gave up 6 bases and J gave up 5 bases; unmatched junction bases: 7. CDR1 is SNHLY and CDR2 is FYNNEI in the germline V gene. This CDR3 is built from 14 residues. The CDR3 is CASRTGTGLTEAFF. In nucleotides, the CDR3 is TGTGCCAGCAGAACCGGGACAGGGTTGACTGAAGCTTTCTTT. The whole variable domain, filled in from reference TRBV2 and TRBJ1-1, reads EPEVTQTPSHQVTQMGQEVILRCVPISNHLYFYWYRQILGQKVEFLVSFYNNEISEKSEIFDDQFSVERPDGSNFTLKIRSTKLEDSAMYFCASRTGTGLTEAFFGQGTRLTVV.

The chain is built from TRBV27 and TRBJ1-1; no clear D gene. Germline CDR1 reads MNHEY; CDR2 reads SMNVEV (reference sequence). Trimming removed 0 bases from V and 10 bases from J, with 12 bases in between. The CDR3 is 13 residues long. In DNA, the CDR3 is TGTGCCAGCAGTTTATCGGGCTCTCTCAGAGCTTTCTTT. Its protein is CASSLSGSLRAFF.

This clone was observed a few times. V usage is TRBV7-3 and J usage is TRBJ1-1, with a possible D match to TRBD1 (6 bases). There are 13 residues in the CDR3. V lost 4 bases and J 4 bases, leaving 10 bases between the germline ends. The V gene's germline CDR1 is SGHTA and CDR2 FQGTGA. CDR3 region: CASSSLQGTEAFF. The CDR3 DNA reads TGTGCCAGCAGCTCCCTACAGGGCACTGAAGCTTTCTTT.

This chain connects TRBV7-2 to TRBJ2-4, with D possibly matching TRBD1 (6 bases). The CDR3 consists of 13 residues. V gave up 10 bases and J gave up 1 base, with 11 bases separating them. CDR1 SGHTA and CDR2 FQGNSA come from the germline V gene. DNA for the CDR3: TGTGCCACCTCGACAGGCGCCAAAAACATTCAGTACTTC. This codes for CATSTGAKNIQYF.

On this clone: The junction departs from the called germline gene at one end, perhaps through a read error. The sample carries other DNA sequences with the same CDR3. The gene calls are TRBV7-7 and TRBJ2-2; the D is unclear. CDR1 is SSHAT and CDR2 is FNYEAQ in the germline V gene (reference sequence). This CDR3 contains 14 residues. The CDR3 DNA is TGTGCTAGCAGCTTAGGCGCGAACACCGGGGAGCTGTTTTTT. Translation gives CASSLGANTGELFF.

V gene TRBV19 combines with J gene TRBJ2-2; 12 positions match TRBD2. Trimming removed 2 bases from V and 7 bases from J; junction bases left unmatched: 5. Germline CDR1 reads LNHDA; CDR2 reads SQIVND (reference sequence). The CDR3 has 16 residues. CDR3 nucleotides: TGTGCCAGTAGTATAAGTTGGACTAGCGGGGTCGGGGAGCTGTTTTTT. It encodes CASSISWTSGVGELFF.

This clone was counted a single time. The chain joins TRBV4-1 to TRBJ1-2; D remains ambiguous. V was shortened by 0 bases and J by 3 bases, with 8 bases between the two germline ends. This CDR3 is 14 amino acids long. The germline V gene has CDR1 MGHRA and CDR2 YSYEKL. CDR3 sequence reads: CASSQDPGDYGYTF. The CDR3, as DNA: TGCGCCAGCAGCCAAGATCCGGGTGACTATGGCTACACCTTC.

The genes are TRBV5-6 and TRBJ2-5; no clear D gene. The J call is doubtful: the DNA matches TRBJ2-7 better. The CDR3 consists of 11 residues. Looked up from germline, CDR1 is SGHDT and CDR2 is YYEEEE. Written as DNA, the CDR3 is TGTGCCAGCAGCTTGGACCACGAGCAGTACTTC. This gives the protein CASSLDHEQYF.

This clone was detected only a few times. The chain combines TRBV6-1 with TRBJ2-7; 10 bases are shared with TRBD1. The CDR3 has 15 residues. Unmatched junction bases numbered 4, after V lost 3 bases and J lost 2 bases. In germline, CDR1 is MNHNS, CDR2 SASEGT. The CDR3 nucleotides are TGTGCCAGCAGTGAGGGACAGGGGAGTGCCTACGAGCAGTACTTC. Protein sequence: CASSEGQGSAYEQYF.

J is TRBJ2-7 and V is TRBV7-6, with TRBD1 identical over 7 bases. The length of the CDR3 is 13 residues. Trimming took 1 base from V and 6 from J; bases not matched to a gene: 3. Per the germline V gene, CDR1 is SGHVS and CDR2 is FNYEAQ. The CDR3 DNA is TGTGCCAGCAGCTTAGAGACAGGGTTCGAGCAGTACTTC. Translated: CASSLETGFEQYF.

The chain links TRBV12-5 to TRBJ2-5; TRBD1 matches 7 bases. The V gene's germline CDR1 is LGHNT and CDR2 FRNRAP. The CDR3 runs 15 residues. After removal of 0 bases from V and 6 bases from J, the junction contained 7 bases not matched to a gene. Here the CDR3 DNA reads TGTGCTAGTGGTTTGGTACCGACAGGGTGGCAGACCCAGTACTTC. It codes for CASGLVPTGWQTQYF.

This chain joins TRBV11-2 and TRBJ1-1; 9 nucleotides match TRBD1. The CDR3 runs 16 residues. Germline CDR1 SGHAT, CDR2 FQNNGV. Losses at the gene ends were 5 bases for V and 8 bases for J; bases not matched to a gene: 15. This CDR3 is CASSRITAGGTGEAFF. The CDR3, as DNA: TGTGCCAGCAGCCGGATCACGGCCGGGGGGACAGGGGAAGCTTTCTTT.

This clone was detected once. DNA of the CDR3: TGTGCCTCCTCAAGCGCCCTCCAGGAGGCCCTCCACTTT. Its protein product is CASSSALQEALHF. The chain has TRBV6-1 and TRBJ1-6; no clear D. Trimming took 11 bases from V and 14 from J, leaving 22 bases between them. The germline V gene encodes CDR1 MNHNS and CDR2 SASEGT. This CDR3 comprises 13 residues.

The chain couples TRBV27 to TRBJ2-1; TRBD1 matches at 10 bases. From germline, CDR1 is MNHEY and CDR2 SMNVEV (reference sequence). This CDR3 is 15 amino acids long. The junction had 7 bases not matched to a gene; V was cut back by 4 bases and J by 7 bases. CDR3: CASSSPGQGKNEQFF. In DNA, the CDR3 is TGTGCCAGCAGTTCTCCGGGACAGGGGAAGAATGAGCAGTTCTTC.

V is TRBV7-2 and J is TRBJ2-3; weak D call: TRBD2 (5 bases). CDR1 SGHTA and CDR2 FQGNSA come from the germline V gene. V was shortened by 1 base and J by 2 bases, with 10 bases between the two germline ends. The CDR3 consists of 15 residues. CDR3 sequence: CASSLDSRATDTQYF. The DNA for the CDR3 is TGTGCCAGCAGCTTAGACTCGAGGGCCACAGATACGCAGTATTTT. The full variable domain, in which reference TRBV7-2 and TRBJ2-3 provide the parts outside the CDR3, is GAGVSQSPSNKVTEKGKDVELRCDPISGHTALYWYRQSLGQGLEFLIYFQGNSAPDKSGLPSDRFSAERTGGSVSTLTIQRTQQEDSAVYLCASSLDSRATDTQYFGPGTRLTVL.

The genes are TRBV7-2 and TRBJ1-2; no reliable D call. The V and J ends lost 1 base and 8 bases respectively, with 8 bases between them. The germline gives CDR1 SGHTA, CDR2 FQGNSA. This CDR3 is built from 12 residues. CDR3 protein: CASSLVTGGYTF. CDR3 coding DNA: TGTGCCAGCAGCTTAGTAACGGGGGGCTACACCTTC.

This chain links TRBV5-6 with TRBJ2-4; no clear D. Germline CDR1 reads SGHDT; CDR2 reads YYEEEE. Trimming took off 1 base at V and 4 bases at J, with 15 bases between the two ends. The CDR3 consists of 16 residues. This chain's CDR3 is CASSLWLVGPKNIQYF. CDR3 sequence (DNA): TGTGCCAGCAGCTTGTGGCTAGTTGGTCCAAAAAACATTCAGTACTTC.

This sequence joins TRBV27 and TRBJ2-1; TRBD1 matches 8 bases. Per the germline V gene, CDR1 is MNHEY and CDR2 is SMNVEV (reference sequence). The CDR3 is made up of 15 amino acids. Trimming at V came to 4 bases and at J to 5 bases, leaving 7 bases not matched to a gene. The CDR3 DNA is TGTGCCAGCAGTTCCGGACAGGGTCAAGACAATGAGCAGTTCTTC. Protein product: CASSSGQGQDNEQFF.

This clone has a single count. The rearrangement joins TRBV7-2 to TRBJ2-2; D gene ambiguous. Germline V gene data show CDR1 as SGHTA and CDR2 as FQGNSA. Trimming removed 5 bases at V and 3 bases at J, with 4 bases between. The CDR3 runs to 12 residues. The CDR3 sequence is CASSRDTGELFF. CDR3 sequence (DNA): TGTGCCAGCAGCCGGGACACCGGGGAGCTGTTTTTT.

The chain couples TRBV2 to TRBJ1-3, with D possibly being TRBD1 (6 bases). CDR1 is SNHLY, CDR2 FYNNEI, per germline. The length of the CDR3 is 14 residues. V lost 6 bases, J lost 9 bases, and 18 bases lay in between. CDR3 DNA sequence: TGTGCCAGCAGCGCGACCTTCCAGGGGCCCACCATATATTTT. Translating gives CASSATFQGPTIYF.

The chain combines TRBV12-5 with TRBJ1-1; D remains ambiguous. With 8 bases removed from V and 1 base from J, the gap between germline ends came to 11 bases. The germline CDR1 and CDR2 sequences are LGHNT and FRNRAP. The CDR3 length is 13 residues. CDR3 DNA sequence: TGTGCTAGTCGCCGAGAGGGGAACACTGAAGCTTTCTTT. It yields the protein CASRREGNTEAFF. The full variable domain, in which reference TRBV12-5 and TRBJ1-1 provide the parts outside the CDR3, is DARVTQTPRHKVTEMGQEVTMRCQPILGHNTVFWYRQTMMQGLELLAYFRNRAPLDDSGMPKDRFSAEMPDATLATLKIQPSEPRDSAVYFCASRREGNTEAFFGQGTRLTVV.

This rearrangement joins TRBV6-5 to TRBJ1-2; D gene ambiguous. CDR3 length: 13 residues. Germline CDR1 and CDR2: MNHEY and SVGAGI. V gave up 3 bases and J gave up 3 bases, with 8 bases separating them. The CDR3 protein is CASSYLSHYGYTF. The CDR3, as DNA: TGTGCCAGCAGTTATCTATCCCACTATGGCTACACCTTC.

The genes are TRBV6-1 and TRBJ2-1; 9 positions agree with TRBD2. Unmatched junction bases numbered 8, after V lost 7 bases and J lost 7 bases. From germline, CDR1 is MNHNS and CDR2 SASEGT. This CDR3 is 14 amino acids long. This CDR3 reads CASKEVAGENEQFF. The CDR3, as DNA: TGTGCCAGCAAGGAGGTAGCGGGGGAGAATGAGCAGTTCTTC.

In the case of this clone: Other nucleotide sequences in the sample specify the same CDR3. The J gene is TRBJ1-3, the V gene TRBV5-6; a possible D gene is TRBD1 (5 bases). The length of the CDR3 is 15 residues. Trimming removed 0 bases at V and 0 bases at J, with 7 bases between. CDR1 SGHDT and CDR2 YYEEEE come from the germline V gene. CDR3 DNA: TGTGCCAGCAGCTTGGTGGGGGGCTCTGGAAACACCATATATTTT. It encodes CASSLVGGSGNTIYF.

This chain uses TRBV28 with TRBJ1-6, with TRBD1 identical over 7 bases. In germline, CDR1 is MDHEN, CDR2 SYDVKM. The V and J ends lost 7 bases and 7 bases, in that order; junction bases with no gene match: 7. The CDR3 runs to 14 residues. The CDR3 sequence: CASTPTGRNSPLHF. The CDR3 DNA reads TGTGCCAGCACCCCGACAGGGCGAAATTCACCCCTCCACTTT.

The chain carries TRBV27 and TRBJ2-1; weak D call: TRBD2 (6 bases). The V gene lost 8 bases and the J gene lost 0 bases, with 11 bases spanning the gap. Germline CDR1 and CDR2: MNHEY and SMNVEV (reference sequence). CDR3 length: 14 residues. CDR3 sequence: CASGAGSSYNEQFF. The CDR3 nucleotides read TGTGCCAGCGGGGCCGGGAGCTCCTACAATGAGCAGTTCTTC.

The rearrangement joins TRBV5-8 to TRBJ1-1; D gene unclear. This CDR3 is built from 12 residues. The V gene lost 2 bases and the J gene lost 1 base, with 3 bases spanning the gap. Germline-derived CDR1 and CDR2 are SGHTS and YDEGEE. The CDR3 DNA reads TGTGCCAGCAGCTTCGGGAACACTGAAGCTTTCTTT. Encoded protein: CASSFGNTEAFF.

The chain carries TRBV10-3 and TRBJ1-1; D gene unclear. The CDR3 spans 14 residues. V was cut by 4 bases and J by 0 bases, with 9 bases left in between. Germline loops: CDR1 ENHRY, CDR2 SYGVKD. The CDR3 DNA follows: TGTGCCATCAGTGGAAGCCGCGTGAACACTGAAGCTTTCTTT. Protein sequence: CAISGSRVNTEAFF.

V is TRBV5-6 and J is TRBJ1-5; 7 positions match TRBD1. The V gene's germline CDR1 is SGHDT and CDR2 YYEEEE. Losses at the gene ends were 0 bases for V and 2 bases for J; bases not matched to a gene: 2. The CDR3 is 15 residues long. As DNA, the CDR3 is TGTGCCAGCAGCTTGGGAACAGGGGGCAATCAGCCCCAGCATTTT. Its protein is CASSLGTGGNQPQHF.

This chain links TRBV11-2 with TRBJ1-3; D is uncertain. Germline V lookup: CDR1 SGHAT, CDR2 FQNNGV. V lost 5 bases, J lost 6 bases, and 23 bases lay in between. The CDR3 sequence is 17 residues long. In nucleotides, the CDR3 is TGTGCCAGCAGCCAAGGGAGGTGGGGTGGTATGGAAAACACCATATATTTT. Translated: CASSQGRWGGMENTIYF.